This T cell receptor beta chain was recorded in a study of Ad26.COV2.S vaccination and SARS-CoV-2 variants. The overall study: Recipients of Ad26.COV2.S got it intramuscularly, once or twice 56 days apart.

Assay: immunoSEQ multiplex PCR; the TCRdb copy retains only in-frame clones and omits some. Altogether 200,000 to 250,000 clones are present, around 87% being singletons, with the ten largest covering roughly 10%. This sample's treatment: some 20 received Ad26.COV2.S at low or high dose, single or two shots; roughly 5 received placebo; per-sample allocation not given. Sampling took place 63 days after the first vaccine or placebo injection. This CDR3 region has 16 residues. V was shortened by 2 bases and J by 0 bases, with 8 bases between the two germline ends. CDR1 and CDR2 from the germline V gene are MNHEY and SVGAGI.

This TCR came from a person aged 18-60 years who received the Ad26.COV2.S COVID-19 vaccine or a placebo. Sequences were derived from peripheral blood, sampled in a trial of Ad26.COV2.S vaccine versus placebo. The chain uses TRBV6-5 and TRBJ1-6, with D hard to call. In DNA form, the CDR3 reads TGTGCCAGCAGTTACACCAGAGGCTCCTATAATTCACCCCTCCACTTT. Its translation: CASSYTRGSYNSPLHF.